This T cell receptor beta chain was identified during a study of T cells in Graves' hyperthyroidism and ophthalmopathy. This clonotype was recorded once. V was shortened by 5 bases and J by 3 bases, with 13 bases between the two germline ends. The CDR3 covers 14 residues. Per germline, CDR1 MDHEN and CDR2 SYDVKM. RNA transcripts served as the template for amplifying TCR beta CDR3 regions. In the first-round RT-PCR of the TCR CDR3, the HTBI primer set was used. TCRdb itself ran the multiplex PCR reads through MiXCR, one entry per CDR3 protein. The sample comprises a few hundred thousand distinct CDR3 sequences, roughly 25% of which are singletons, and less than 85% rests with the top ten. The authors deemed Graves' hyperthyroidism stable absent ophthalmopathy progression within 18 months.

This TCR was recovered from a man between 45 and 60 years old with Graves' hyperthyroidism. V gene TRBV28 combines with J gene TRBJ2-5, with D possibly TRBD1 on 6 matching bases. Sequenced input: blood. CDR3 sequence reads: CASSSQKGEETQYF. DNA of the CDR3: TGTGCCAGCAGTAGTCAAAAGGGGGAAGAGACCCAGTACTTC.